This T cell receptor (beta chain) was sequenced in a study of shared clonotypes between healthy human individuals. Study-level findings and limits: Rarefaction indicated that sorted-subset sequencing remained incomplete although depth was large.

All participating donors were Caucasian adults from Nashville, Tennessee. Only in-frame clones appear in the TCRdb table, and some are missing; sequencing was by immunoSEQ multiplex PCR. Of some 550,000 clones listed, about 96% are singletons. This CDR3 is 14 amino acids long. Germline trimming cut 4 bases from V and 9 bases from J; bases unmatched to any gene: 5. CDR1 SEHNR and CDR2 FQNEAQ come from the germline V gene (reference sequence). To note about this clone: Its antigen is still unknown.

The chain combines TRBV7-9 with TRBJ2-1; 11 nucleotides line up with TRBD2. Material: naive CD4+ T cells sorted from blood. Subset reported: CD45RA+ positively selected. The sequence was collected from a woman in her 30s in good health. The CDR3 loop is CASSSLGLAGEQFF. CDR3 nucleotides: TGTGCCAGCAGCTCACTTGGACTAGCGGGTGAGCAGTTCTTC.